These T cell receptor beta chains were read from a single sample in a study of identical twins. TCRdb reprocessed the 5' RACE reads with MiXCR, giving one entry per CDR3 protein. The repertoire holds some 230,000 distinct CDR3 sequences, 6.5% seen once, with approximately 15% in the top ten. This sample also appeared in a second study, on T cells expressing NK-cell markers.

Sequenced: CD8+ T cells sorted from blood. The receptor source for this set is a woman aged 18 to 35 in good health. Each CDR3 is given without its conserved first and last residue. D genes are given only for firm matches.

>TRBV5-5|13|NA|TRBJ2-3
ASSLSPSSTDTQY
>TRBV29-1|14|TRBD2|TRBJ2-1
SVGGAGGQSYNEQF
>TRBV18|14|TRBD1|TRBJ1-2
ASSPGSGQGNYGYT
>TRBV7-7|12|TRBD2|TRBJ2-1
ASSAGTSVNEQF
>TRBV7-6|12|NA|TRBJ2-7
ASSLLVETSEQY
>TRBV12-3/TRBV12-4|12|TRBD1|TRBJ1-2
ASSTGGVNYGYT
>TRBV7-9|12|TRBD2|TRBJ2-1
ASSSASGSDEQF
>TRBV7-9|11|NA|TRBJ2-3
ASSSLSGDTQY
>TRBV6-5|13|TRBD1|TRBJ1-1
ASSYTDRGWTEAF
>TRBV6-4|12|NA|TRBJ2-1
ASSEGLGSEEQF
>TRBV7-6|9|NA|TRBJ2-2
ASSNAGELF
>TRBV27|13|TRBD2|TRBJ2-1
ASSLLGGSGNEQF
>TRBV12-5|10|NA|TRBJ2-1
ASGLVEVRGF
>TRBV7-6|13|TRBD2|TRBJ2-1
ASSLTGTSGNEQF
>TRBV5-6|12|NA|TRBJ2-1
ASSLGTLVNEQF
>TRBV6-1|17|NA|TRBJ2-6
ASSEEKHPYLSGANVLT
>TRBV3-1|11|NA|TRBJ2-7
ASSQLTKDEQY
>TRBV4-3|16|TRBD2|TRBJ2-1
ASSQEGSLAASYNEQF
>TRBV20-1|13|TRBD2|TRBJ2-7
SAREIAGAAYEQY
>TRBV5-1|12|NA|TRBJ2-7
ASSLGPITYEQY
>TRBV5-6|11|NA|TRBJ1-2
ASSLGGDYGYT
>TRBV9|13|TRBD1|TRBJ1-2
ASSVWTGGTYGYT
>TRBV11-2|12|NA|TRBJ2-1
ASSLEAVYNEQF
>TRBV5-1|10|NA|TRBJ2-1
ASSLVDNEQF
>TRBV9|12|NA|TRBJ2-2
ASSFGKNTGELF
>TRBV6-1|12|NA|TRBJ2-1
ASTRGGGKDEQF
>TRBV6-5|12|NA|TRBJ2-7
ASSYSRGPYEQY
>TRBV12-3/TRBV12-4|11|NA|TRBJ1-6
ASSPTGNSPLH
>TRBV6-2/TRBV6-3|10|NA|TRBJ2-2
ASSSTPRELF
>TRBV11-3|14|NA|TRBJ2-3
ASTPSGALSTDTQY
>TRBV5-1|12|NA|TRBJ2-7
ASSGSDGAYEQY
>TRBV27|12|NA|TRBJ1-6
ASSLWGLNSPLH
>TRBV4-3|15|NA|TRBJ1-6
ASSQEAGPTYNSPLH
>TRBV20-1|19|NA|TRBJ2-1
SATSGGTSQDRPLHYNEQF
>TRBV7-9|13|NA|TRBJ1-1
ASSPSFTGNTEAF
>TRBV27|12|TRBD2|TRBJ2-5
ASSVPGTTETQY
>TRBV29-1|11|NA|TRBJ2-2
SVPDPATGELF
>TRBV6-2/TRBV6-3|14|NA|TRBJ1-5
ASSYSRRGSNQPQH
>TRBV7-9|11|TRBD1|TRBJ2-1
ASSYDRANEQF
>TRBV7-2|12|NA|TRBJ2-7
ASSHPGQSYEQY
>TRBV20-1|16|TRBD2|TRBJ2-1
SARRGLAGASSYNEQF
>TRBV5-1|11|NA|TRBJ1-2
ASSLEQDYGYT
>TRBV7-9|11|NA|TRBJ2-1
ASSLADGNEQF
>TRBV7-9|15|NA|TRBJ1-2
ASSPVSAGGDKVGYT
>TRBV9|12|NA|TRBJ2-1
ASSVADSYNEQF
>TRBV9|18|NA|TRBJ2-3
ASSAGPGGGDTSSTDTQY
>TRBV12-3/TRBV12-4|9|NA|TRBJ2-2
ASGHGGELF
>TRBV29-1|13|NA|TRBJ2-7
SVEKKGRQTYEQY
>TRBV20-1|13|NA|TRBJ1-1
SARRWAPMNTEAF
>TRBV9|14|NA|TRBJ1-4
ASSVSKTLTGGKLF
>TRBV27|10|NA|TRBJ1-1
ASEDGQFKAF
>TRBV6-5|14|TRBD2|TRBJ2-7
ASSYSTSGSGYEQY
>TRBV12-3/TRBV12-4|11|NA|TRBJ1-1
ASSPWVRERAF
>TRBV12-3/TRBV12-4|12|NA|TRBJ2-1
ASRRAGPNNEQF
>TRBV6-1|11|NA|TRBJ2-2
ASVAYVTGELF
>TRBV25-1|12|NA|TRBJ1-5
ASSETTDLGPQH
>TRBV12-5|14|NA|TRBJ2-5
ASGLAMYGGQETQY
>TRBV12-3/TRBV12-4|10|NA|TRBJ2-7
ASSFGSPEQY
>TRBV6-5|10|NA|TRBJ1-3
ASTGTGNTIY
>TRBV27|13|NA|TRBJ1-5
ASSLTTLSNQPQH